These 11 T cell receptor beta chains originate from one sample sequenced in a study of early T cells in non-severe SARS-CoV-2 infection. TCRdb analysed the 5' RACE reads with MiXCR anew, one entry per CDR3 protein. The repertoire holds 70,000 to 90,000 distinct CDR3 sequences, roughly 15% seen once, with more than 10% in the top ten. Sequencing was done on a sample of whole blood. The receptors stem from an adult who was a healthcare worker with PCR-confirmed SARS-CoV-2 infection or an uninfected control (not recorded which).

This clonotype was found a few times. The rearrangement joins TRBV4-3 to TRBJ2-5; 11 nucleotides line up with TRBD2. Germline V gene data show CDR1 as LGHNA and CDR2 as YSLEER. V gave up 0 bases and J gave up 6 bases; unmatched junction bases: 3. There are 15 residues in the CDR3. Written as DNA, the CDR3 is TGCGCCAGCAGCCAAGACTCTAGCGGGAGGCAGACCCAGTACTTC. Translation: CASSQDSSGRQTQYF.

This clonotype was seen repeatedly, ten times or more. This rearrangement joins TRBV19 to TRBJ2-2, with 7 bases lining up with TRBD1. This CDR3 spans 18 amino acids. The ends lost 5 bases at V and 4 bases at J; junction bases unmatched: 16. Per the germline V gene, CDR1 is LNHDA and CDR2 is SQIVND (reference sequence). CDR3 sequence (DNA): TGTGCCAGTAGTGCCTTAAACCGGGACAGACTTGGCACCGGGGAGCTGTTTTTT. This gives the protein CASSALNRDRLGTGELFF.

V gene TRBV7-2 combines with J gene TRBJ2-1; D remains ambiguous. The CDR3 extends over 15 amino acids. Trimming took off 6 bases at V and 0 bases at J, with 12 bases between the two ends. Germline CDR1 reads SGHTA; CDR2 reads FQGNSA. The DNA for the CDR3 is TGTGCCAGCAGGCTAGACCCTGGCTCCTACAATGAGCAGTTCTTC. This codes for CASRLDPGSYNEQFF.

About this clonotype itself: This clone may be a read error of a much larger clone one base away. The CDR3 does not end in the conserved phenylalanine or tryptophan, so this is likely a read error. The genes are TRBV20-1 and TRBJ2-7; D perhaps matches TRBD1 (6 bases). V was clipped by 6 bases and J by 6 bases, with 15 bases between them. CDR1 DFQATT and CDR2 SNEGSKA come from the germline V gene (reference sequence). The CDR3 is 12 residues long. The CDR3 is CSAKRGTTEQYL. DNA for the CDR3: TGCAGTGCCAAGAGGGGGACGACCGAGCAGTACTTA.

The table lists this clonotype with a count of one. The V and J genes are TRBV7-9 and TRBJ1-1; D is uncertain. Germline loops: CDR1 SEHNR, CDR2 FQNEAQ (reference sequence). The CDR3 contains 12 residues. V was shortened by 5 bases and J by 0 bases, with 4 bases between the two germline ends. CDR3 in amino acids: CASSTLNTEAFF. CDR3 coding DNA: TGTGCCAGCAGCACCTTGAACACTGAAGCTTTCTTT.

This clonotype was observed at least ten times. The gene calls are TRBV5-1 and TRBJ2-2; a weak D match, TRBD2 (5 bases). The germline gives CDR1 SGHRS, CDR2 YFSETQ. CDR3 length equals 12 residues. Trimming shortened V by 5 bases and J by 6 bases, and 8 bases separated the two germline ends. The CDR3 spells CASRISAGELFF. The DNA of the CDR3 is TGCGCCAGCAGAATTAGCGCCGGGGAGCTGTTTTTT.

CDR3 region: CSVEALAGGETQYF. The CDR3 bases are TGCAGCGTTGAAGCCCTGGCAGGGGGAGAGACCCAGTACTTC. The chain has TRBV29-1 and TRBJ2-5, with 7 bases aligning to TRBD1. The germline V gene has CDR1 SQVTM and CDR2 ANQGSEA. The CDR3 is 14 amino acids. Trimming took 1 base from V and 4 from J; bases not matched to a gene: 6.

This clonotype has just a few counts. The chain couples TRBV27 to TRBJ1-6; tentatively, D is TRBD1 (5 bases). The germline V and J ends were trimmed by 5 bases and 9 bases, with 14 bases remaining between them. In germline, CDR1 is MNHEY, CDR2 SMNVEV (reference sequence). The CDR3 covers 14 residues. CDR3 bases: TGTGCCAGCAGTCCGTCAGGGAGTAGTTCACCCCTCCACTTT. It encodes CASSPSGSSSPLHF.

This chain uses TRBV12-3 or TRBV12-4 with TRBJ1-3, with a possible D match to TRBD1 (5 bases). Trimming pared 4 bases from V and 8 bases from J, leaving 15 bases between. The CDR3 length is 14 residues. CDR3 sequence reads: CASSSGRVVDTIYF. The CDR3 bases are TGTGCCAGCAGTTCTGGCAGGGTGGTAGACACCATATATTTT.

This clonotype occurred many times. This chain uses TRBV12-3 or TRBV12-4 with TRBJ1-4; D gene unclear. This CDR3 has 16 residues. V lost 1 base to trimming and J lost 3 bases, with 12 bases between them. CDR3 in DNA: TGTGCCAGCAGTTTAGGGTCTTTGCCTCCTAATGAAAAACTGTTTTTT. It translates to CASSLGSLPPNEKLFF.

The chain is built from TRBV19 and TRBJ2-6; maybe TRBD2 (5 bases). The germline V gene has CDR1 LNHDA and CDR2 SQIVND (reference sequence). The germline V and J ends were trimmed by 7 bases and 0 bases, with 13 bases remaining between them. The CDR3 extends over 16 amino acids. The CDR3 region has the DNA TGTGCCAGTACCTACAAAGGGAGCTCTGGGGCCAACGTCCTGACTTTC. Its translation: CASTYKGSSGANVLTF.